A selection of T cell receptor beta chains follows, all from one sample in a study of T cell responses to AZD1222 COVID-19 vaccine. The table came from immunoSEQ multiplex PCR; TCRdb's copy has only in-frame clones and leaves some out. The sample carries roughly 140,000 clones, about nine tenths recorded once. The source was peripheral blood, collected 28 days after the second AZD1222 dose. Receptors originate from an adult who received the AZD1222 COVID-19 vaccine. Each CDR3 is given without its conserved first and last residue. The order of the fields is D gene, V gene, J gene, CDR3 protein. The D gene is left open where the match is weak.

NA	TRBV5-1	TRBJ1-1	ASSSWPDGTEAF
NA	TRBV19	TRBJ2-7	ASSIPGVGAEQY
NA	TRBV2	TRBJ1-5	ASSGLKQPQH
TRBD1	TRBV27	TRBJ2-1	ASSQTGGPYNEQF
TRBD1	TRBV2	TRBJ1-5	ASSEEQGARQPQH
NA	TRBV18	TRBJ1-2	ASSPEWDSNYGYT
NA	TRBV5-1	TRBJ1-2	ASSDGRFYGYT
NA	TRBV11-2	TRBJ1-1	ASSPKRTGNTEAF
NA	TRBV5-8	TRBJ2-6	ASSKGPRSGANVLT
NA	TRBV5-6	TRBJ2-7	ASSLIRQWEKGEQY
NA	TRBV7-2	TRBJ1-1	ASSHGTEAF
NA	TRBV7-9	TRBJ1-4	ASSLVPTNEKLF
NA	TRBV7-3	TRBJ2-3	ASSIGRTTDTQY
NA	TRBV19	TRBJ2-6	ASSIQGNGANVLT
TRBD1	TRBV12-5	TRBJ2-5	ASGLGTGESETQY
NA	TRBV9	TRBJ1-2	ASSPQSQNYGYT
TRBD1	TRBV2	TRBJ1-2	ASSEIRTGVGYGYT
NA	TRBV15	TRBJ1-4	ATSRDLGPRGNEKLF
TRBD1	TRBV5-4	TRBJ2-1	ASSPREGAVI
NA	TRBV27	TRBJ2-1	ASGRQNYNEQF
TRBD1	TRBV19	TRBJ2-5	ASRKQGSQETQY
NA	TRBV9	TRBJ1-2	ASSVGAGDGYT
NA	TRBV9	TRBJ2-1	ASSQMSAEGNEQF
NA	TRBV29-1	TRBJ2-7	SVKVGRDYEQY
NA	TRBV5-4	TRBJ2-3	ASSLVVSDTQY
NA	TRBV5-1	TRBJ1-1	ASSLAAGVTEAF
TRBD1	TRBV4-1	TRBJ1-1	ASSYRQGVTEAF
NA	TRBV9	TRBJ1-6	ASSEFREPYNSPLH
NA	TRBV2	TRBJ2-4	ASSVRDESIQY
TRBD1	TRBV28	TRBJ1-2	ASSPTGTGVGGYT
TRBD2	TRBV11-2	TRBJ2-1	ASSSRIVTSGGANEQF
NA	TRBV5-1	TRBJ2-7	ASSLEAGAYEQY
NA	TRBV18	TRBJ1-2	ASSPLRGADGYT